This TCR beta chain was sequenced for a study of shared clonotypes between healthy human individuals (dated by TCRdb to the early 2020s). In terms of the full investigation: The cohort included a few men and a couple of women between 18 and 49 years of age. Per donor, leukapheresis produced somewhere between about 0.9 and 9 billion PBMCs. Per donor, three plates each were used for CD4 naive and CD4 memory, two for CD8 naive, and one for CD8 memory. Different laboratories and diverse techniques were used to prepare libraries and sequence TCR repertoires, to increase sequencing depth and limit assay-specific biases. To estimate repertoire size and how much clonotypes are shared between individuals, the study performed deep sequencing of blood TCR repertoires from five healthy adults.

For this clone: No antigen is known for it. The input lacks base qualities; no much larger clone sits a single base away.

The donors were healthy, HIV-negative adults who had no recently reported acute infections or vaccinations. All donors were Caucasian adults living in Nashville, Tennessee, USA. Magnetic negative selection was used to enrich CD4+ T cells, after which naive cells were positively selected on CD45RA and the negative fraction became the memory subset. After blood collection by leukapheresis, PBMCs were isolated using Ficoll-Histopaque density gradient centrifugation and then cryopreserved in the vapor phase of liquid nitrogen. Analytical flow cytometry was used to check the purity and quantity of every magnetically sorted T cell population. From each sorted fraction, genomic DNA was isolated and quantified by UV absorbance on a Nanodrop 2000c. Using the deep immunoSEQ assay, TCR CDR3 regions were amplified from genomic DNA by multiplex PCR. Extracted genomic DNA from each cell subset was distributed evenly across all wells of several immunoSEQ 96-well plates, and each plate was treated as a replicate. For sorted subsets, each replicate PCR was loaded with roughly 190 ng genomic DNA, equivalent to some 31,000 T cell genomes. Purified libraries were quantified with a Qubit 3.0 fluorometer, sized on a Bioanalyzer 2100, and re-quantified with the KAPA Library Quantification kit. Every immunoSEQ 96-well plate was sequenced on a dedicated single-read 150-cycle Illumina NextSeq 550 flow cell. As for the original processing: The immunoSEQ output contained only junctional sequences without quality scores, so filtering could not match that applied to full-length reads. To assign V/J genes and CDR3, sequences were annotated using PyIR, a Python wrapper for IgBLAST v1.9, with IMGT germline references. Reads were removed for weak V/J assignments (E-value above 1e-6), missing CDR3, stop codons, out-of-frame junctions, or ambiguous translated residues. V3J clonotypes were defined by identical inferred V gene, J gene, and CDR3 amino acid sequence. Percentage overlap between repertoires was computed as shared unique clonotypes divided by the size of the smaller repertoire. Repertoire richness was assessed with RTK rarefaction, the Chao1 estimator, and Recon v2.1 estimates of unobserved clonotypes. Generation probabilities were computed with OLGA for all TCRbeta clonotypes obtained by the gDNA method from several donors. This is the immuneACCESS table as TCRdb keeps it, with only in-frame sequences that have V and J called. A part of the clones is gone; compared with another copy, unresolved V genes explain less than half, and the rest is unexplained. The DNA gave D and trimming, while V, J and clone size come from that table. The sample table lists under 1,900,000 clones, 98% of them with a count of one. Clones ranked in the top ten supply under 0.45% of the sample.

For CDR1 and CDR2, the germline V gene lists MNHNS and SASEGT. Compared with germline, V lacks 5 bases and J lacks 4 bases; bases without a gene match: 2. The CDR3 has 13 amino acids, counting the end cysteine and phenylalanine. Here the CDR3 DNA is all that survives: 39 bases in frame from base 1. Here is what the overall study found, with its caveats: Only blood was sampled, and tissue TCR repertoires likely differ from those in blood. Compared with non-shared clonotypes, clonotypes shared by all four sorted-subset donors had higher generation probabilities. When several donors were compared, the shared fraction of clonotypes was around 5% for naive CD4, 3.5% to 4% for naive CD8, more than 2% for memory CD4, and about 0.36% for memory CD8. Even with the large sequencing depth, rarefaction of the sorted-subset datasets indicated that sequencing was incomplete. Pairwise subsampling led to the expectation that sequencing depth would affect the degree of clonotype sharing among donors. Because the study included only a small number of donors, the genetic and exposure-history diversity represented was limited. Naive subsets generally had larger estimated clonotype richness than memory subsets did.

The TCR was taken from a man in his thirties or forties in good health. Here the chain combines TRBV6-1 and TRBJ2-1, with 7 bases in between that match TRBD1. The sequenced material came from naive CD4+ T cells sorted from blood. This specimen's cell subset or site label, interpreted: CD45RA+ positively selected. The DNA reads as follows: TGTGCCAGCAGTCCGGGACAGTACAATGAGCAGTTCTTC. This sequence encodes CASSPGQYNEQFF.